This TCR beta chain was recorded in a study of T cell responses to AZD1222 COVID-19 vaccine. Study context: Pooled together were second doses at about 4 or about 12 weeks. Study findings and constraints: There were mostly white British donors and more females than males, and clonal diversity was possibly underestimated. Unmutated variant regions reportedly attract nearly half of all spike-specific TCRs. Repertoire sampling was restricted to post-peak T cell response timepoints.

TCRdb's copy holds only in-frame clones and misses some; the assay was immunoSEQ multiplex PCR. The sample lists 120,000 to 150,000 clones, 91% occurring once. Per the germline V gene, CDR1 is SEHNR and CDR2 is FQNEAQ (reference sequence). Trimming took 5 bases from V and 2 from J; bases not matched to a gene: 7. This CDR3 spans 15 amino acids. Remarks on this clone: Its cognate antigen is unknown. The same CDR3 arises from other DNA sequences in this sample as well.

Sequenced material: peripheral blood, taken on day 0 of AZD1222 vaccination. This TCR derives from an adult in good health. The chain joins TRBV7-9 to TRBJ2-7; TRBD1 matches at 9 bases. The CDR3 nucleotides are TGTGCCAGCAGCAAGGAGGGACAGGGAGCCTACGAGCAGTACTTC. Translating gives CASSKEGQGAYEQYF.